Listed below are T cell receptor beta chains from one sample, sequenced in a study of siplizumab effects on memory and regulatory T cells. Here immunoSEQ multiplex PCR was the method, and the copy in TCRdb shows in-frame clones only, minus some. The table has some 96,000 clones, approximately 94% seen once. Sequencing used non-Treg CD4+ T cells sorted from blood. These receptors were taken from a human donor in good health. Both conserved end residues are part of each CDR3. A D gene is named only where the DNA matches it firmly. Size tells how often a clone was seen (once, few, many) or the class of an expanded clone, and some rows leave it out.

V: TRBV18; size: NA; J: TRBJ1-3; D: TRBD1; CDR3: CASSRETGQGGSGNTIYF; DNA: TGTGCCAGCTCACGAGAAACGGGACAGGGTGGCTCTGGAAACACCATATATTTT
V: TRBV6-6; size: NA; J: TRBJ1-2; D: NA; CDR3: CASSREGDYGYTF; DNA: TGTGCCAGCAGCCGGGAGGGGGACTATGGCTACACCTTC
V: TRBV10-3; size: NA; J: TRBJ2-7; D: NA; CDR3: CAISQTDYYEQYF; DNA: TGTGCCATCAGTCAAACTGATTACTACGAGCAGTACTTC
V: TRBV9; size: NA; J: TRBJ2-1; D: NA; CDR3: CASSVVLASSYNEQFF; DNA: TGTGCCAGCAGCGTAGTTCTGGCTAGCTCCTACAATGAGCAGTTCTTC
V: TRBV6-1; size: NA; J: TRBJ1-2; D: NA; CDR3: CASRFIGWGVYGYTF; DNA: TGTGCCAGCAGGTTTATCGGTTGGGGGGTCTATGGCTACACCTTC
V: TRBV19; size: NA; J: TRBJ2-1; D: NA; CDR3: CASMRADNEQFF; DNA: TGTGCCAGTATGCGGGCTGACAATGAGCAGTTCTTC
V: TRBV19; size: NA; J: TRBJ2-5; D: NA; CDR3: CASSIPQGPQETQYF; DNA: TGTGCCAGTAGTATCCCCCAGGGGCCCCAAGAGACCCAGTACTTC
V: TRBV6-1; size: NA; J: TRBJ2-1; D: NA; CDR3: CASSEVRDYNEQFF; DNA: TGTGCCAGCAGTGAGGTCAGAGATTACAATGAGCAGTTCTTC
V: TRBV5-4; size: once; J: TRBJ2-1; D: TRBD2; CDR3: CASSRGGAGVVAYNEQFF; DNA: TGTGCCAGCAGCCGGGGGGGCGCGGGAGTGGTCGCCTACAATGAGCAGTTCTTC
V: TRBV11-2; size: NA; J: TRBJ2-7; D: TRBD2; CDR3: CASSLGLAGYSITYEQYF; DNA: TGTGCCAGCAGCTTAGGACTAGCGGGATACTCAATTACCTACGAGCAGTACTTC
V: TRBV6-6; size: NA; J: TRBJ2-7; D: NA; CDR3: CASSWGQAVYEQYF; DNA: TGTGCCAGCAGTTGGGGACAAGCCGTCTACGAGCAGTACTTC
V: TRBV19; size: once; J: TRBJ2-1; D: TRBD2; CDR3: CASSIPSGSRNEQFF; DNA: TGTGCCAGTAGTATCCCTAGCGGGAGTCGGAATGAGCAGTTCTTC
V: TRBV29-1; size: NA; J: TRBJ2-7; D: NA; CDR3: CSVEGLTDEQYF; DNA: TGCAGCGTTGAAGGACTAACAGACGAGCAGTACTTC
V: TRBV5-6; size: NA; J: TRBJ1-6; D: NA; CDR3: CASSLVPGENSPLHF; DNA: TGTGCCAGCAGCTTGGTGCCAGGGGAAAATTCACCCCTCCACTTT
V: TRBV18; size: NA; J: TRBJ2-3; D: NA; CDR3: CASSLAGPSTDTQYF; DNA: TGTGCCAGCTCACTAGCAGGTCCGAGCACAGATACGCAGTATTTT
V: TRBV6-5; size: NA; J: TRBJ1-5; D: NA; CDR3: CATAGREGNQPQHF; DNA: TGTGCCACTGCCGGACGGGAGGGCAATCAGCCCCAGCATTTT
V: TRBV6-5; size: NA; J: TRBJ2-7; D: TRBD1; CDR3: CASSYLPGQGSYEQYF; DNA: TGTGCCAGCAGTTACTTACCGGGACAGGGATCCTACGAGCAGTACTTC
V: TRBV2; size: NA; J: TRBJ1-3; D: NA; CDR3: CASSEADPGFPGNTIYF; DNA: TGTGCCAGCAGTGAAGCTGATCCGGGGTTTCCTGGAAACACCATATATTTT